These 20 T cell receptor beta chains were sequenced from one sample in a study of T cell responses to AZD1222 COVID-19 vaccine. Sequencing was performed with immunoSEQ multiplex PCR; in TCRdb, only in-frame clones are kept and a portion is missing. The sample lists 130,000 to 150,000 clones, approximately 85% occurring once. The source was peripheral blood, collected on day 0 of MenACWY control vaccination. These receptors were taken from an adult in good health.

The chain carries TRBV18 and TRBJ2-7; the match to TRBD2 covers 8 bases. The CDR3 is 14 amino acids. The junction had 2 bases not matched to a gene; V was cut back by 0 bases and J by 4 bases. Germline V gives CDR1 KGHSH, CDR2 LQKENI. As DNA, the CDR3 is TGTGCCAGCTCACCACCGGGACTAGAATACGAGCAGTACTTC. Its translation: CASSPPGLEYEQYF.

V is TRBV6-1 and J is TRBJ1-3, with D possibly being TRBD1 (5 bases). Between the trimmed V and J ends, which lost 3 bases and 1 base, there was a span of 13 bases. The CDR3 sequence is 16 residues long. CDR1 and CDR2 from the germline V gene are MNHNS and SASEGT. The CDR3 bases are TGTGCCAGCAGTGAGCGGGACGGGCGGTCTGGAAACACCATATATTTT. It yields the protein CASSERDGRSGNTIYF.

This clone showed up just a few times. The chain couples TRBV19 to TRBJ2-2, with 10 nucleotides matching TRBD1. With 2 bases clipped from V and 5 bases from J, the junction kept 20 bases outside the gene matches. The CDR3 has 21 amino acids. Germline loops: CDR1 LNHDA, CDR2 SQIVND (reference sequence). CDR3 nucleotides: TGTGCCAGTAGTATAAGGTCTTTCGAGGGGACAGGGGCAATGTTAACCGGGGAGCTGTTTTTT. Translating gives CASSIRSFEGTGAMLTGELFF.

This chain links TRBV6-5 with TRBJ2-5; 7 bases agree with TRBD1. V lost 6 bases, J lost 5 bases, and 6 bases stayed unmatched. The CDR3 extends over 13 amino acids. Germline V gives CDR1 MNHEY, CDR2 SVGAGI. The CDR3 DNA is TGTGCCAGCAGCAGACAGGGTACGGAGACCCAGTACTTC. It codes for CASSRQGTETQYF.

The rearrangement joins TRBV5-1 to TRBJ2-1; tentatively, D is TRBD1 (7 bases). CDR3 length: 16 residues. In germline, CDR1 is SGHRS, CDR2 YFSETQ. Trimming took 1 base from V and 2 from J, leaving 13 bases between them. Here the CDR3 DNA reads TGCGCCAGCAGCTTGTCAGCAGGGGGGACCTACAATGAGCAGTTCTTC. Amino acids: CASSLSAGGTYNEQFF.

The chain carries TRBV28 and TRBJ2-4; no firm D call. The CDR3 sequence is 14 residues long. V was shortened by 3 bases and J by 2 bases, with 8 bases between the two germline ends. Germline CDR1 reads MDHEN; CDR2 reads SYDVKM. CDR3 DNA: TGTGCCAGCAGTTTGGGTGTCACCAAAAACATTCAGTACTTC. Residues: CASSLGVTKNIQYF.

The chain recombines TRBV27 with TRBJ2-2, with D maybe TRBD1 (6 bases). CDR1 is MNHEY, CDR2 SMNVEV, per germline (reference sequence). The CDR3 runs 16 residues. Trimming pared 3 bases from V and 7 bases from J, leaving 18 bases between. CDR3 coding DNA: TGTGCCAGCAGTTTCGGGCAACAGGGCTGGGGCGGGGAGCTGTTTTTT. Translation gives CASSFGQQGWGGELFF.

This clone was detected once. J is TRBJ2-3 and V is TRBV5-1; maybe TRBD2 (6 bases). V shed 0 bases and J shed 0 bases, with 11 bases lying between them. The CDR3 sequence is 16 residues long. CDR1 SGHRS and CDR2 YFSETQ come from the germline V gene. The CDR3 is CASSLGLVGSTDTQYF. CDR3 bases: TGCGCCAGCAGCTTGGGACTAGTGGGTAGCACAGATACGCAGTATTTT. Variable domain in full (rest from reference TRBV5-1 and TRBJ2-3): KAGVTQTPRYLIKTRGQQVTLSCSPISGHRSVSWYQQTPGQGLQFLFEYFSETQRNKGNFPGRFSGRQFSNSRSEMNVSTLELGDSALYLCASSLGLVGSTDTQYFGPGTRLTVL.

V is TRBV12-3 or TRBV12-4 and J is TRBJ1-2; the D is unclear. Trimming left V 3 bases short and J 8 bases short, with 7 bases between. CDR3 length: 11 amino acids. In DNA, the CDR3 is TGTGCCAGCAGTTTTTTTTGGGGCTACACCTTC. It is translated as CASSFFWGYTF.

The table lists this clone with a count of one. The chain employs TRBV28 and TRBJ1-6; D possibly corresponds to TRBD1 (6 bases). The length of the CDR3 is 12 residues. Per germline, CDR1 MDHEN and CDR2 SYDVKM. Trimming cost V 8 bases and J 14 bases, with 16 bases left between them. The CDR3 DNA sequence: TGTGCCAGCCTGGGGGCTGGGGGTGCCCTCCACTTT. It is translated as CASLGAGGALHF.

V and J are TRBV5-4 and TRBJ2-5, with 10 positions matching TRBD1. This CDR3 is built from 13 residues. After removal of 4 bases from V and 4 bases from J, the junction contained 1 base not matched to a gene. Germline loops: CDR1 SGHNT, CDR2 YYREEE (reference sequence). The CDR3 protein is CASSRDRGETQYF. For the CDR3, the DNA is TGTGCCAGCAGCCGGGACAGGGGAGAGACCCAGTACTTC.

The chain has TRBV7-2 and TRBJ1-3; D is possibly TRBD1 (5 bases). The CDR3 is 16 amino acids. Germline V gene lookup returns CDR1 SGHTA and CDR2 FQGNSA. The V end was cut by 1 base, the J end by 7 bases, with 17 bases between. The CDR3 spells CASSLGGTGNGNTIYF. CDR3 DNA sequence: TGTGCCAGCAGCTTAGGCGGGACTGGGAATGGGAACACCATATATTTT.

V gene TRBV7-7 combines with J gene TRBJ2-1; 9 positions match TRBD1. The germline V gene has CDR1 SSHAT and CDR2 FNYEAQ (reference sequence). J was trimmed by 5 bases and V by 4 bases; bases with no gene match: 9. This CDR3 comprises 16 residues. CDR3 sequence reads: CASSYGGTGPNNEQFF. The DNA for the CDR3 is TGTGCCAGCAGCTACGGGGGGACAGGGCCGAACAATGAGCAGTTCTTC.

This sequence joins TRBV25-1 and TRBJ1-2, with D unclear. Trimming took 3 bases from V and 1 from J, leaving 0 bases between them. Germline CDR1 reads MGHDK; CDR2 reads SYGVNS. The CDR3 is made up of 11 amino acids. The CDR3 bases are TGTGCCAGCAGTGATAACTATGGCTACACCTTC. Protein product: CASSDNYGYTF.

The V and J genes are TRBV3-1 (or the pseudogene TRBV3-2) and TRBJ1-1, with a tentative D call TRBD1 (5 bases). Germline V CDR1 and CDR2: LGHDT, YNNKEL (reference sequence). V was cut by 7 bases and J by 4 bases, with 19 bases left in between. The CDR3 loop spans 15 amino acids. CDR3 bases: TGTGCCAGCACCTTAATGGGGGAAATCGGCACTGAAGCTTTCTTT. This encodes CASTLMGEIGTEAFF.

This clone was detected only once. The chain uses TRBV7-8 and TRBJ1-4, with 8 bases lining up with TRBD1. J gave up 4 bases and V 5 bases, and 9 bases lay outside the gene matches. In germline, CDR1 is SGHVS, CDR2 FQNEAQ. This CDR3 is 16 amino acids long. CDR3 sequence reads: CASSDRTGRINEKLFF. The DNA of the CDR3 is TGTGCCAGCAGCGATCGGACAGGGAGGATTAATGAAAAACTGTTTTTT.

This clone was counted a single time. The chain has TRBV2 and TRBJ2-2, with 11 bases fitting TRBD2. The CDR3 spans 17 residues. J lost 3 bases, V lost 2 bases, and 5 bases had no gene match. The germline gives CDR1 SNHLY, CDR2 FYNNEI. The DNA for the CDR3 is TGTGCCAGCAGTGAAACCCCTAGCGGGGGGTACACCGGGGAGCTGTTTTTT. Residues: CASSETPSGGYTGELFF. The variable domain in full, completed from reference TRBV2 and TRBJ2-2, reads EPEVTQTPSHQVTQMGQEVILRCVPISNHLYFYWYRQILGQKVEFLVSFYNNEISEKSEIFDDQFSVERPDGSNFTLKIRSTKLEDSAMYFCASSETPSGGYTGELFFGEGSRLTVL.

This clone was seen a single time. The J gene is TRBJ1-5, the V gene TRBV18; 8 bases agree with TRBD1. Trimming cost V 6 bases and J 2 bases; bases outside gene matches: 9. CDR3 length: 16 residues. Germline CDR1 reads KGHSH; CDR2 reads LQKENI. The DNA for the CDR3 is TGTGCCAGCTCCCCCGCGACAGGGGCCGGCAATCAGCCCCAGCATTTT. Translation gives CASSPATGAGNQPQHF.

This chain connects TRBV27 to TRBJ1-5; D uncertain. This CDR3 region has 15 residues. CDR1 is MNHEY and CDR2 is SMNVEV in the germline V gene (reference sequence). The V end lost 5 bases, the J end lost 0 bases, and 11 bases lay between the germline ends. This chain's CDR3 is CASSTSTYSNQPQHF. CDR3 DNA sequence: TGTGCCAGCAGTACTTCTACTTATAGCAATCAGCCCCAGCATTTT.

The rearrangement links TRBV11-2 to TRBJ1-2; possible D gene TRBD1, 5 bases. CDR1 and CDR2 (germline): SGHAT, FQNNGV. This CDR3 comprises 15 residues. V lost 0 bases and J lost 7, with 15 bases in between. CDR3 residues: CASSLEPGSFFGYTF. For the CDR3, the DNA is TGTGCCAGCAGCTTAGAGCCAGGGAGCTTCTTTGGCTACACCTTC.